This T cell receptor (beta chain) was identified during a study of CD8 T cells in ankylosing spondylitis. Study outcomes and limitations: Previous work reported some of these motif variants in the synovial fluid and blood of reactive arthritis. Matched synovial fluid from ankylosing spondylitis patients was reported to be enriched for disease-linked clones.

From germline, CDR1 is MDHEN and CDR2 SYDVKM. CDR3 length equals 14 residues. Trimming took 3 bases from V and 4 from J, leaving 12 bases between them. This clonotype was counted at least ten times. The antigen remains undetermined. By quantitative 5'-RACE with molecular barcodes, the TCR beta libraries were made. Each CDR3 protein is one row after TCRdb ran MiXCR on the 5' RACE reads. The repertoire has some 63,000 distinct CDR3 sequences, about 6.2% of them found once; the top ten carry around 4.5%. The TCR originated in a male donor with ankylosing spondylitis. The sequencing input was synovial fluid, either unsorted or a sorted T cell fraction (not recorded which). The chain uses TRBV28 and TRBJ1-2; D remains unclear. Written as DNA, the CDR3 is TGTGCCAGCAGTTTCGGCCCCGAGCGCTATGGCTACACCTTC. It is translated as CASSFGPERYGYTF.